This entry lists 2 T cell receptor beta chains sequenced from one sample in a study of tissue T cells after allogeneic stem cell transplantation. Using immunoSEQ multiplex PCR, the repertoire was profiled, and TCRdb retains in-frame clones only, with some absent. The profile covers tens of thousands of clones, with roughly 92% appearing a single time and roughly 3.8% taken by the ten largest. The sample here was blood, taken before transplantation. All receptors come from a woman aged 35-75 years who later had graft-versus-host disease after an allogeneic stem cell transplant.

The J gene is TRBJ1-1, the V gene TRBV18, with TRBD1 matching 7 bases. The CDR3 is 14 residues long. Germline V gives CDR1 KGHSH, CDR2 LQKENI. Losses at the gene ends were 2 bases for V and 4 bases for J; bases not matched to a gene: 4. This chain's CDR3 is CASSPGQVGTEAFF. The CDR3 DNA reads TGTGCCAGCTCACCAGGACAGGTTGGCACTGAAGCTTTCTTT.

The chain links TRBV5-1 to TRBJ2-7; 8 bases fit TRBD1. The V and J ends lost 5 bases and 0 bases, in that order; junction bases with no gene match: 13. Per germline, CDR1 SGHRS and CDR2 YFSETQ. The CDR3 extends over 17 amino acids. CDR3 DNA: TGCGCCAGCAGGCCCGGGACAGGTAGATTGAGCTCCTACGAGCAGTACTTC. Its protein is CASRPGTGRLSSYEQYF.